This entry concerns a single TCR beta chain. Its target is not known. This sequence may be a read error, since a much larger clone differs from it by one base. As the CDR3 is not closed by the conserved phenylalanine or tryptophan, this likely results from a read error. The V end lost 1 base, the J end lost 2 bases, and 5 bases lay between the germline ends. Per germline, CDR1 MNHEY and CDR2 SVGEGT. This CDR3 comprises 13 residues. This sample was included in a study of molecular identifiers for immune sequencing clone quantification. TCRdb used MiXCR to reprocess the PCR reads, holding one entry per CDR3 protein. The sample carries 550,000 to 750,000 distinct CDR3 sequences, about 20% recorded once. RNA fractions of 10%, 30% or 50% and about 17,000 to 1,000,000 sorted cells were the source of naive CD8 libraries. Study-wide findings and caveats: Detecting spiked Jurkat TCR RNA from one cell among about a million naive cells was reportedly possible.

The chain recombines TRBV6-2 or TRBV6-3 with TRBJ1-1; D ambiguous. The receptor comes from a human donor in good health. Some libraries in this study had Jurkat cell RNA spiked in. Sequences were obtained from naive CD8+ T cells from blood, with Jurkat cell RNA spiked in. The subset is: FACS-sorted CD8+CD4-CCR7+CD45RA+ naive T cells. As DNA, the CDR3 is TGTGCCAGCAGTTACTATGGAAACACTGAAGCTTTCTTG. Translated: CASSYYGNTEAFL.